This T cell receptor (beta chain) is from a study of HIV-infected patients and healthy controls. Study information: In most of the 16 patients, CD4 counts climbed slightly after three months but remained subnormal.

Around 500 ng RNA was reverse transcribed with alpha and beta constant-region primers. Separate chain-specific third strand synthesis with multiplexing indices produced the alpha and beta libraries. The cDNA received a 5' RACE adapter containing a random hexamer plus an SP2 sequencing primer site. Each CDR3 protein is one row after TCRdb ran MiXCR on the 5' RACE reads. The sample includes about 18,000 distinct CDR3 sequences, about 8.5% of them seen just once. Roughly three months, about 14 weeks, into antiretroviral therapy, follow-up blood was collected. Whole blood was used without fractionation, so all unsorted peripheral T cells were included. Peripheral blood, more than 2 ml, was drawn for RNA extraction. This clonotype showed up just a few times. The germline V gene has CDR1 ENHRY and CDR2 SYGVKD. The length of the CDR3 is 15 residues. V gave up 6 bases and J gave up 4 bases, with 13 bases separating them.

V and J are TRBV10-3 and TRBJ1-6; D unclear. The TCR sequence derives from an adult with HIV infection. The sample was blood, taken during antiretroviral therapy. In nucleotides, the CDR3 is TGTGCCATCAGGAGGAGGGAAGATTATAATTCACCCCTCCACTTT. It encodes CAIRRREDYNSPLHF.